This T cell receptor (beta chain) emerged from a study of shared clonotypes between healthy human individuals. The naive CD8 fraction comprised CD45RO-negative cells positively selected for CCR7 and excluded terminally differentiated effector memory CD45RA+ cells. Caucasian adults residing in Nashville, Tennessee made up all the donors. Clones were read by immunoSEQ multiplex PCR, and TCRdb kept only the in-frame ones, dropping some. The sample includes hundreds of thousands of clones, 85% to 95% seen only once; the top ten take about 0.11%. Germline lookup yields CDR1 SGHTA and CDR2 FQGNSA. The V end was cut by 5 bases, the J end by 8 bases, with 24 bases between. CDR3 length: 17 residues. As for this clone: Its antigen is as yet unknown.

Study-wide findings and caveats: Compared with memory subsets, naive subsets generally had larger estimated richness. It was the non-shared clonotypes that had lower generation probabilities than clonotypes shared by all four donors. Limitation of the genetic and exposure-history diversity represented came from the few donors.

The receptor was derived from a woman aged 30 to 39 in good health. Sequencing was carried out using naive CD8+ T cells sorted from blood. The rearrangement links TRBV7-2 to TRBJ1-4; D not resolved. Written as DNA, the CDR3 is TGTGCCAGCAGCCTATGGCCCTATGGTGGGCCTGGGGAAAAACTGTTTTTT. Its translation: CASSLWPYGGPGEKLFF.